This T cell receptor (beta chain) is drawn from a study of blood T cells in healthy people across ages. This CDR3 has 12 amino acids. V was pared by 10 bases and J by 6 bases, with 16 bases between. Per the germline V gene, CDR1 is MNHNS and CDR2 is SASEGT. The second PCR ran roughly 6 to 11 cycles with a sample-barcoded 5' primer and J-beta primers. TCRdb redid the calling of the 5' RACE reads with MiXCR, one entry per CDR3 protein. The sample yields approximately 800,000 distinct CDR3 sequences, 58% seen once. The V and J genes are TRBV6-1 and TRBJ2-7; D gene unclear. Material for sequencing was blood. This sequence was found in a man younger than 40 in good health. This CDR3 is CAMQIFPGEQYF. CDR3 DNA sequence: TGTGCCATGCAAATATTCCCCGGCGAGCAGTACTTC.